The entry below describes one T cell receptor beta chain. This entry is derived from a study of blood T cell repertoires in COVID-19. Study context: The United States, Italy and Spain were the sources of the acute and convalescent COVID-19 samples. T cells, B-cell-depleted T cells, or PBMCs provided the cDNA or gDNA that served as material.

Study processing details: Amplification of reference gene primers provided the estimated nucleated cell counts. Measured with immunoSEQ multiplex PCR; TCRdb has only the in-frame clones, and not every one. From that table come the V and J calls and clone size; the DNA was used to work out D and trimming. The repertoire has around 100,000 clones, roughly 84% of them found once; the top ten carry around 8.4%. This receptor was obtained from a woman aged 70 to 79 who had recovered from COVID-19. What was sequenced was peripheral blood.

CDR3 amino acids: CASSLVSEGLGNEQFF. CDR3 coding DNA: TGTGCCAGCAGCTTAGTTTCAGAGGGTCTGGGCAATGAGCAGTTCTTC. The V gene is TRBV11-3, the J gene TRBJ2-1, with D possibly being TRBD2 (5 bases). V was trimmed by 1 base and J by 6 bases, leaving 16 bases between them. Germline CDR1 reads SGHNT; CDR2 reads YENEEA. The CDR3 spans 16 residues. The entire variable domain, with the rest obtained from reference TRBV11-3 and TRBJ2-1, is as follows: EAGVVQSPRYKIIEKKQPVAFWCNPISGHNTLYWYLQNLGQGPELLIRYENEEAVDDSQLPKDRFSAERLKGVDSTLKIQPAELGDSAVYLCASSLVSEGLGNEQFFGPGTRLTVL.